The source of this T cell receptor beta chain is a study of T cell repertoires in cytomegalovirus infection. Study details: The study used recently identified HLA-C-restricted and well-studied HLA-B-restricted CMV epitopes. TCR beta signatures that were public indicated CMV infection and matching HLA type. General study findings and limits: Across the ex vivo response, the dominant clonotypes were HLA-C-restricted CMV-specific TCR beta clonotypes.

Each CDR3 protein is one row after TCRdb ran MiXCR on the reads. Of 200,000 or so distinct CDR3 sequences listed, approximately 40% are singletons. Germline CDR1 SGHVS, CDR2 FNYEAQ. Trimming pared 1 base from V and 2 bases from J, leaving 9 bases between. CDR3 length: 14 residues. With regard to this clonotype: What it recognizes is unknown.

Sequenced here: CD8+ T cells from cultured PBMCs, sampled from culture after CMV antigen stimulation. The chain is built from TRBV7-6 and TRBJ2-7, with a possible D match to TRBD1 (5 bases). The sequence was obtained from a human donor in good health (CMV status not recorded). Some clones in this sample may be carry-over from other donors' samples. The CDR3 is CASSLDGQTYEQYF. CDR3 DNA sequence: TGTGCCAGCAGCTTAGATGGACAAACCTACGAGCAGTACTTC.